These 5 T cell receptor beta chains were all obtained from the same sample, sequenced in a study of type 1 regulatory T cells. MiXCR, run by TCRdb on the reads, gives a single entry per CDR3 protein. Of 75,000 to 100,000 distinct CDR3 sequences in the sample, roughly a third were seen once. The specimen sequenced was CD4+ T cells, either the whole sample or a sorted fraction (not recorded which). Source of these receptors: a human donor in good health.

On this clonotype itself: An end of the junction does not agree with germline; a read error may underlie this. V is TRBV6-1 and J is TRBJ2-5, with D perhaps matching TRBD1 (6 bases). The CDR3 loop spans 14 amino acids. The germline gives CDR1 MNHNS, CDR2 SASEGT. CDR3 DNA: TGTGCCAGCACCCTGGGGGCGACCCTGGAGACCCAATACTTC. It is translated as CASTLGATLETQYF.

V usage is TRBV5-5 and J usage is TRBJ2-1; unclear D gene. The CDR3 runs 15 residues. Trimming shortened V by 1 base and J by 2 bases, and 10 bases separated the two germline ends. Germline V gene sequence: CDR1 SGHKS, CDR2 YYEKEE (reference sequence). The CDR3 nucleotides are TGTGCCAGCAGCTTGCGTCTCGCCCCCTACAATGAGCAGTTCTTC. Amino acids: CASSLRLAPYNEQFF.

V gene TRBV20-1 combines with J gene TRBJ2-3; 11 bases are a match to TRBD2. V dropped 6 bases and J dropped 4; count of bases not matched to a gene: 18. Per the germline V gene, CDR1 is DFQATT and CDR2 is SNEGSKA (reference sequence). The CDR3 is 18 amino acids. CDR3 bases: TGCAGTGCCCTGAGTGCGGCTAGCGGGAGGCCCGGCGCAGATACGCAGTATTTT. Translated, it gives CSALSAASGRPGADTQYF.

The gene calls are TRBV24-1 and TRBJ2-1; weak D call: TRBD2 (5 bases). Germline V gene sequence: CDR1 KGHDR, CDR2 SFDVKD. The CDR3 spans 15 residues. V shed 5 bases and J shed 1 base, with 11 bases lying between them. The CDR3 sequence is CATSGTEVSYNEQFF. CDR3 nucleotides: TGTGCCACCAGTGGGACGGAGGTATCCTACAATGAGCAGTTCTTC.

This clonotype was detected a few times. The chain combines TRBV5-5 with TRBJ2-1, with TRBD2 identical over 7 bases. The CDR3 loop spans 15 amino acids. The germline gives CDR1 SGHKS, CDR2 YYEKEE (reference sequence). J gave up 0 bases and V 8 bases, and 8 bases lay outside the gene matches. In DNA, the CDR3 is TGTGCCAGATCGCCCGGGAGGAGCTCCTACAATGAGCAGTTCTTC. It yields the protein CARSPGRSSYNEQFF.